A selection of T cell receptor beta chains follows, all from one sample in a study of blood T cell repertoires in COVID-19. Measured with immunoSEQ multiplex PCR; TCRdb has only the in-frame clones, and not every one. The table shows about 110,000 clones, with 70% to 90% occurring only once. Material: peripheral blood. The receptors were sampled from a woman between 55 and 75 years old with acute or convalescent COVID-19. The CDR3 runs from the conserved cysteine through the conserved F or W. A D gene is named only where the DNA matches it firmly. Rows give clone size only sometimes, using once, few, many, or a class for an expanded clone.

clone_size: -; d_call: TRBD1; v_call: TRBV18; j_call: TRBJ2-1; cdr3_aa: CASSPPGQGVANEQFF; cdr3_nt: TGTGCCAGCTCACCTCCAGGACAGGGAGTAGCTAATGAGCAGTTCTTC
clone_size: -; d_call: -; v_call: TRBV9; j_call: TRBJ1-1; cdr3_aa: CASSVGRGTEAFF; cdr3_nt: TGTGCCAGCAGCGTAGGGCGAGGCACTGAAGCTTTCTTT
clone_size: -; d_call: -; v_call: TRBV7-9; j_call: TRBJ1-5; cdr3_aa: CASSSNRGVGNQPQHF; cdr3_nt: TGTGCCAGCAGCTCAAACCGCGGGGTCGGGAATCAGCCCCAGCATTTT
clone_size: -; d_call: -; v_call: TRBV5-4; j_call: TRBJ2-1; cdr3_aa: CASSLAGGIYNEQFF; cdr3_nt: TGTGCCAGCAGCTTGGCAGGGGGGATCTACAATGAGCAGTTCTTC
clone_size: -; d_call: -; v_call: TRBV27; j_call: TRBJ2-7; cdr3_aa: CASSLSRGRLTEQYF; cdr3_nt: TGTGCCAGCAGTTTAAGTAGGGGTCGATTGACGGAGCAGTACTTC
clone_size: -; d_call: -; v_call: TRBV6-6; j_call: TRBJ2-7; cdr3_aa: CASSYWDNLSYEQYF; cdr3_nt: TGTGCCAGCAGTTACTGGGACAACCTGTCCTACGAGCAGTACTTC
clone_size: -; d_call: -; v_call: TRBV28; j_call: TRBJ2-7; cdr3_aa: CASRPGSTYEQYF; cdr3_nt: TGTGCCAGCAGACCCGGGTCCACCTACGAGCAGTACTTC
clone_size: -; d_call: -; v_call: TRBV29-1; j_call: TRBJ2-3; cdr3_aa: CSVDYRGSTDTQYF; cdr3_nt: TGCAGCGTGGACTACAGGGGAAGCACAGATACGCAGTATTTT
clone_size: -; d_call: TRBD1; v_call: TRBV28; j_call: TRBJ1-5; cdr3_aa: CASSGDRGSNQPQHF; cdr3_nt: TGTGCCAGCAGTGGGGACAGGGGTAGCAATCAGCCCCAGCATTTT
clone_size: -; d_call: -; v_call: TRBV5-8; j_call: TRBJ1-2; cdr3_aa: CASSLTANYGYTF; cdr3_nt: TGTGCCAGCAGCTTGACAGCTAACTATGGCTACACCTTC
clone_size: -; d_call: -; v_call: TRBV3-1/TRBV3-2; j_call: TRBJ1-2; cdr3_aa: CASSQEGAPSYGYTF; cdr3_nt: TGTGCCAGCAGCCAAGAGGGGGCCCCGTCCTATGGCTACACCTTC
clone_size: -; d_call: -; v_call: TRBV6-5; j_call: TRBJ1-2; cdr3_aa: CASTPTPGLGGGYTF; cdr3_nt: TGTGCCAGCACCCCTACGCCGGGACTGGGGGGGGGCTACACCTTC
clone_size: few; d_call: -; v_call: TRBV28; j_call: TRBJ2-7; cdr3_aa: CASSSPPRRGF; cdr3_nt: TGTGCCAGCAGTTCACCCCCCCGCCGGGGCTTC
clone_size: -; d_call: -; v_call: TRBV3-1/TRBV3-2; j_call: TRBJ1-5; cdr3_aa: CASSQDTGNQPQHF; cdr3_nt: TGTGCCAGCAGCCAAGATACAGGGAATCAGCCCCAGCATTTT
clone_size: -; d_call: TRBD1; v_call: TRBV28; j_call: TRBJ2-2; cdr3_aa: CASRPGTETTGELFF; cdr3_nt: TGTGCCAGCAGGCCCGGGACAGAGACGACCGGGGAGCTGTTTTTT
clone_size: -; d_call: -; v_call: TRBV6-5; j_call: TRBJ1-4; cdr3_aa: CASSIRGAGEKLFF; cdr3_nt: TGTGCCAGCAGTATCCGAGGGGCGGGGGAAAAACTGTTTTTT
clone_size: -; d_call: -; v_call: TRBV9; j_call: TRBJ2-7; cdr3_aa: CASSKGGAGEQYF; cdr3_nt: TGTGCCAGCAGTAAAGGCGGGGCGGGGGAGCAGTACTTC
clone_size: few; d_call: TRBD2; v_call: TRBV29-1; j_call: TRBJ2-1; cdr3_aa: CSAQGGLGIYNEQFF; cdr3_nt: TGCAGCGCTCAAGGCGGACTAGGGATTTACAATGAGCAGTTCTTC
clone_size: -; d_call: -; v_call: TRBV7-3; j_call: TRBJ2-3; cdr3_aa: CASRKTGTDTQYF; cdr3_nt: TGTGCCAGCAGGAAAACGGGGACAGATACGCAGTATTTT
clone_size: -; d_call: -; v_call: TRBV29-1; j_call: TRBJ1-1; cdr3_aa: CSVTRLDTEAFF; cdr3_nt: TGCAGCGTGACACGGTTGGATACTGAAGCTTTCTTT
clone_size: -; d_call: TRBD1; v_call: TRBV7-8; j_call: TRBJ2-1; cdr3_aa: CASSTRTGNEQFF; cdr3_nt: TGTGCCAGCAGCACCCGGACAGGGAATGAGCAGTTCTTC
clone_size: -; d_call: -; v_call: TRBV5-4; j_call: TRBJ2-7; cdr3_aa: CASSLESREQYF; cdr3_nt: TGTGCCAGCAGCTTGGAGTCCAGGGAACAGTACTTC
clone_size: once; d_call: TRBD1; v_call: TRBV7-9; j_call: TRBJ1-2; cdr3_aa: CASSPWDRLSYGYTF; cdr3_nt: TGTGCCAGCAGCCCCTGGGACAGACTCTCCTATGGCTACACCTTC
clone_size: few; d_call: -; v_call: TRBV19; j_call: TRBJ1-5; cdr3_aa: CASSSQGGVGPQHF; cdr3_nt: TGTGCCAGTAGTAGCCAAGGGGGAGTAGGGCCCCAGCATTTT
clone_size: -; d_call: TRBD1; v_call: TRBV28; j_call: TRBJ2-1; cdr3_aa: CASSGTGRHEQFF; cdr3_nt: TGTGCCAGCAGTGGGACAGGGAGGCACGAGCAGTTCTTC
clone_size: -; d_call: -; v_call: TRBV27; j_call: TRBJ2-6; cdr3_aa: CASSFVRVSGANVLTF; cdr3_nt: TGTGCCAGCAGTTTTGTCAGGGTCTCTGGGGCCAACGTCCTGACTTTC
clone_size: -; d_call: -; v_call: TRBV27; j_call: TRBJ2-7; cdr3_aa: CASNLRTPPPYEQYF; cdr3_nt: TGTGCCAGCAATCTCAGGACACCGCCCCCCTACGAGCAGTACTTC
clone_size: -; d_call: -; v_call: TRBV12-3/TRBV12-4; j_call: TRBJ2-5; cdr3_aa: CASSPRRAETQYF; cdr3_nt: TGTGCCAGCAGCCCCCGGCGGGCAGAGACCCAGTACTTC
clone_size: -; d_call: TRBD1; v_call: TRBV5-6; j_call: TRBJ2-5; cdr3_aa: CASRRRDRLVPQYF; cdr3_nt: TGTGCCAGCAGACGCCGGGACAGGTTGGTTCCCCAGTACTTC
clone_size: once; d_call: -; v_call: TRBV28; j_call: TRBJ2-1; cdr3_aa: CASSIPGLDLHNEQFF; cdr3_nt: TGTGCCAGCAGCATACCGGGACTGGACTTGCACAATGAGCAGTTCTTC
clone_size: -; d_call: -; v_call: TRBV29-1; j_call: TRBJ2-7; cdr3_aa: CSVQGHGNYEQYF; cdr3_nt: TGCAGCGTTCAGGGACACGGAAACTACGAGCAGTACTTC
clone_size: once; d_call: -; v_call: TRBV18; j_call: TRBJ2-1; cdr3_aa: CASSADNEQFF; cdr3_nt: TGTGCCAGCTCGGCAGACAATGAGCAGTTCTTC
clone_size: -; d_call: TRBD2; v_call: TRBV7-2; j_call: TRBJ2-1; cdr3_aa: CASSLSSGSYNEQFF; cdr3_nt: TGTGCCAGCAGCTTATCTAGCGGCTCCTACAATGAGCAGTTCTTC
clone_size: -; d_call: -; v_call: TRBV10-3; j_call: TRBJ1-1; cdr3_aa: CAIRKTENTEAFF; cdr3_nt: TGTGCCATCAGAAAGACAGAAAACACTGAAGCTTTCTTT
clone_size: -; d_call: TRBD1; v_call: TRBV5-1; j_call: TRBJ1-6; cdr3_aa: CASSQGQGGSPLHF; cdr3_nt: TGCGCCAGCAGCCAGGGACAGGGAGGTTCACCCCTCCACTTT
clone_size: -; d_call: TRBD2; v_call: TRBV5-1; j_call: TRBJ2-2; cdr3_aa: CASSLTSGNTGELFF; cdr3_nt: TGCGCCAGCAGCTTGACTAGCGGGAACACCGGGGAGCTGTTTTTT
clone_size: -; d_call: TRBD2; v_call: TRBV5-1; j_call: TRBJ2-1; cdr3_aa: CASSLEGRVYNEQFF; cdr3_nt: TGCGCCAGCAGCTTGGAAGGGAGGGTCTACAATGAGCAGTTCTTC
clone_size: -; d_call: -; v_call: TRBV19; j_call: TRBJ2-7; cdr3_aa: CASSMGGRTYEQYF; cdr3_nt: TGTGCCAGTAGTATGGGGGGAAGGACCTACGAGCAGTACTTC
clone_size: once; d_call: TRBD2; v_call: TRBV9; j_call: TRBJ2-1; cdr3_aa: CASSASGIEQFF; cdr3_nt: TGTGCCAGCAGCGCTAGCGGGATTGAGCAGTTCTTC
clone_size: once; d_call: -; v_call: TRBV18; j_call: TRBJ2-5; cdr3_aa: CASSPPGSQETQYF; cdr3_nt: TGTGCCAGCTCACCCCCGGGGAGCCAAGAGACCCAGTACTTC
clone_size: -; d_call: -; v_call: TRBV28; j_call: TRBJ1-1; cdr3_aa: CASSLSEGGKAFF; cdr3_nt: TGTGCCAGCAGTCTCTCGGAGGGAGGGAAAGCTTTCTTT